This TCR beta chain was documented in a study of lymphopenia after photon versus proton radiotherapy. Regarding the study as a whole: Post-nadir TCR diversity decline inversely tracked overall survival among those who died. Proton therapy kept repertoires fairly stable, unlike photons, which gained effector/memory cells. Survival link was tested only in deceased patients; proton benefit remains a possibility.

Germline CDR1 and CDR2: SGHVS and FQNEAQ. Trimming removed 1 base from V and 0 bases from J; junction bases left unmatched: 9. The CDR3 is made up of 19 amino acids. With respect to this clone: Its antigen is not known.

Generated by immunoSEQ multiplex PCR, the TCRdb table keeps only in-frame clones and is missing some. This table holds some 30,000 clones, roughly 90% found once. The clonotype was recovered from a woman aged 50 to 60 with pancreatic cancer. Sequenced here: peripheral blood, sampled from a patient treated with photon-based radiotherapy. This chain connects TRBV7-8 to TRBJ2-1; TRBD2 matches at 10 bases. Here the CDR3 DNA reads TGTGCCAGCAGCTTAGGACTAGCGGGTCTTGTTAGCTCCTACAATGAGCAGTTCTTC. This codes for CASSLGLAGLVSSYNEQFF.